Listed below are T cell receptor beta chains from one sample, sequenced in a study of cytomegalovirus exposure and HLA in healthy donors. Some clones are missing from TCRdb's copy, which holds only in-frame ones; the method was immunoSEQ multiplex PCR. This sample yields roughly 100,000 clones, of which around 82% are seen a single time; approximately 1.9% belongs to the top ten. The sequenced material came from PBMCs. These TCRs come from a woman aged 40 to 55 in good health and CMV-seronegative. The CDR3 runs from the conserved cysteine through the conserved F or W. A D gene is named only where the DNA matches it firmly. Clone size is stated in some rows and not others, as once, few, many or a class when expanded.

size	D	V	J	DNA	CDR3
NA	TRBD1	TRBV7-2	TRBJ2-5	TGTGCCAGCAGCCCACGACCCACGGGACAGGGAGGGAAGACCCAGTACTTC	CASSPRPTGQGGKTQYF
NA	NA	TRBV11-2	TRBJ1-5	TGTGCCAGCAGCTGTTTTAAAGTCTGGACAGCAAATCAGCCCCAGCATTTT	CASSCFKVWTANQPQHF
few	NA	TRBV6-6	TRBJ1-5	TGTGCCAGCAGTTACTCGGGGGAGGTCACCAATCAGCCCCAGCATTTT	CASSYSGEVTNQPQHF
once	NA	TRBV28	TRBJ1-2	TGTGCCAGCAGTTCCCCCCCAGGGCATGGCTACACCTTC	CASSSPPGHGYTF
NA	TRBD1	TRBV5-1	TRBJ1-1	TGCGCCAGCCAGAGCCAGGGGGGTGTCACTGAAGCTTTCTTT	CASQSQGGVTEAFF
NA	TRBD2	TRBV5-1	TRBJ2-7	TGCGCCAGCAGCCCCCAGCCCCCTAGCGGGAGTTACGAGCAGTACTTC	CASSPQPPSGSYEQYF
NA	TRBD2	TRBV28	TRBJ2-1	TGTGCCAGCAGTATTCTAGCGGGAGGGCCTTTCGATGAGCAGTTCTTC	CASSILAGGPFDEQFF
NA	TRBD1	TRBV7-9	TRBJ1-1	TGTGCCAGCAGCTTAGGGGCAGGGGGAACTGAAGCTTTCTTT	CASSLGAGGTEAFF
NA	TRBD1	TRBV11-3	TRBJ2-3	TGTGCCAGCAGCCCCCGGGCTGGACAGGGGGCAGATACGCAGTATTTT	CASSPRAGQGADTQYF
NA	TRBD1	TRBV7-3	TRBJ1-1	TGTGCCAGCAGTCACAGGGGGCGCGGCACTGAAGCTTTCTTT	CASSHRGRGTEAFF
NA	NA	TRBV29-1	TRBJ2-1	TGCAGCGTCCAACAGGGCCCCGAGGCATACAATGAGCAGTTCTTC	CSVQQGPEAYNEQFF
NA	TRBD2	TRBV4-2	TRBJ2-1	TGTGCCAGCAGCCGCGGGACTAGCGGGAGAATCCGAAATGAGCAGTTCTTC	CASSRGTSGRIRNEQFF
NA	NA	TRBV7-8	TRBJ1-1	TGTGCCAGCAGCTCGTACCCCGGGACACGCGAAGCTTTCTTT	CASSSYPGTREAFF
NA	NA	TRBV18	TRBJ2-7	TGTGCCAGCTCCCGCGGGACCTGGGGATACGAGCAGTACTTC	CASSRGTWGYEQYF
NA	NA	TRBV27	TRBJ2-6	TGTGCCAGCAGTCCCCGCGGCCCCTCTGGGGCCAACGTCCTGACTTTC	CASSPRGPSGANVLTF
NA	NA	TRBV4-3	TRBJ2-6	TGCGCCAGCAGCCAAGATCCCGGGAATCTGGCACTCCCTGGGGCCAACGTCCTGACTTTC	CASSQDPGNLALPGANVLTF
once	NA	TRBV14	TRBJ2-2	TGTGCCAGCAGCCCCGTAGGACAGTTCCCCGGGGAGCTGTTTTTT	CASSPVGQFPGELFF
once	NA	TRBV29-1	TRBJ1-1	TGCAGCGTTGGGGGGCATAGCACTGAAGCTTTCTTT	CSVGGHSTEAFF
few	NA	TRBV11-2	TRBJ1-1	TGTGCCAGCAGCTTAGTTCCGGGAGGGACTGAAGCTTTCTTT	CASSLVPGGTEAFF
few	NA	TRBV11-2	TRBJ2-1	TGTGCCAGCAGCTTAGTTCCACTAGCTCCCATCGGGTACAATGAGCAGTTCTTC	CASSLVPLAPIGYNEQFF
NA	TRBD2	TRBV6-6	TRBJ2-7	TGTGCCACCAGAGCGGGACTCACCTACGAGCAGTACTTC	CATRAGLTYEQYF
NA	NA	TRBV19	TRBJ2-1	TGTGCCAGTAGTACTAGACTCTCTTCGGATAAGCAGTTCTTC	CASSTRLSSDKQFF
NA	TRBD2	TRBV28	TRBJ2-3	TGTGCCAGCACTTCCGGCGGGGGGACAGATACGCAGTATTTT	CASTSGGGTDTQYF
NA	TRBD1	TRBV7-6	TRBJ1-4	TGTGCCAGCAGCCTGAGTGACAGGGGGATTGCTGAAAAACTGTTTTTT	CASSLSDRGIAEKLFF
once	NA	TRBV15	TRBJ2-3	TGTGCCACCAGCAGAGATCGAGATACGCAGTATTTT	CATSRDRDTQYF
NA	NA	TRBV11-2	TRBJ2-6	TGTGCCAGCAGCTTAGATCAGACCGCGGAGGAACCCTCTGGGGCCAACGTCCTGACTTTC	CASSLDQTAEEPSGANVLTF
NA	NA	TRBV7-2	TRBJ2-3	TGTGCCAGCAGTTTCATAGCAGATACGCAGTATTTT	CASSFIADTQYF
NA	TRBD2	TRBV28	TRBJ2-1	TGTGCCAGCAGTAAGGGACTAGCGGATTACAATGAGCAGTTCTTC	CASSKGLADYNEQFF
NA	TRBD1	TRBV6-5	TRBJ1-2	TGTGCCAGCAGTTACTCCGGGACAGGGGCCTATGGCTACACCTTC	CASSYSGTGAYGYTF
NA	NA	TRBV28	TRBJ2-5	TGTGCCAGCAGAACGCGGGAGACCCAGTACTTC	CASRTRETQYF
NA	TRBD1	TRBV11-1	TRBJ2-7	TGTGCCAGCAGCCCCAGTCCGGGACAGGGGGCGCGAGAGCAGTACTTC	CASSPSPGQGAREQYF
NA	TRBD1	TRBV28	TRBJ2-5	TGTGCCAGCAGTTTATTCCCGGGACAGGGGACCGGTTGGGAGACCCAGTACTTC	CASSLFPGQGTGWETQYF